The clone carrying this T cell receptor beta chain was seen just once. What it binds is unknown. Produced via immunoSEQ multiplex PCR; TCRdb's table is partial and in-frame only. Of 90,000 or so clones listed, 92% are singletons. There are 17 residues in the CDR3. Germline values: CDR1 SGHRS, CDR2 YFSETQ. Trimming took 0 bases from V and 4 from J, leaving 19 bases between them. The data are from a study of OX40 agonist ivuxolimab in advanced cancers. Study at large: The patients got ivuxolimab, which is an agonistic anti-OX40 (CD134) antibody. Patients got intravenous ivuxolimab at 0.01 to 10 mg/kg every 2 weeks.

The cohort excluded patients with autoimmune disease history or systemic immunosuppression. The study's findings and limits: Partial responders receiving 0.1-3.0 mg/kg showed among the lowest clonal expansion.

This sequence originates from an adult with an advanced solid tumor such as melanoma, head and neck, liver or kidney cancer. The sample was CD4+ or CD8+ T cells sorted from blood, taken in a trial of the OX40 agonist ivuxolimab. This chain links TRBV5-1 with TRBJ1-2; a weak D match, TRBD1 (5 bases). The DNA of the CDR3 is TGCGCCAGCAGCTTGGCCCTCGGGACGGAGGGGAGCTATGGCTACACCTTC. Residues: CASSLALGTEGSYGYTF.